The rows below give T cell receptor beta chains drawn from one sample of a study of blood T cell repertoires in COVID-19. Profiling relied on immunoSEQ multiplex PCR, and the TCRdb table lists in-frame clones only, not all of them. The table has more than 75,000 clones, over 65% seen once; the top ten hold 14%. The sequenced material came from peripheral blood. The receptors originated from a woman aged 70-85 years with acute or convalescent COVID-19. Each CDR3 is given with its conserved first and last residue. D genes are given only for firm matches. Some rows mark clone size as missing; the rest say once, few, many or name a class of expanded clone.

D gene,J gene,clone size,V gene,CDR3 protein,CDR3 DNA
NA,TRBJ1-2,once,TRBV19,CASSWEGSGYTF,TGTGCCAGTAGTTGGGAGGGGAGTGGCTACACCTTC
NA,TRBJ2-4,NA,TRBV19,CASSIDPGGPAKNIQYF,TGTGCCAGTAGTATAGATCCCGGGGGACCAGCCAAAAACATTCAGTACTTC
TRBD1,TRBJ1-1,NA,TRBV6-2/TRBV6-3,CASSPTGARHTEAFF,TGTGCCAGCAGTCCGACAGGGGCAAGACACACTGAAGCTTTCTTT
NA,TRBJ2-5,NA,TRBV5-6,CASSLIETQETQYF,TGTGCCAGCAGCTTGATCGAAACTCAAGAGACCCAGTACTTC
NA,TRBJ1-6,few,TRBV6-1,CASSEAPTSPLHF,TGTGCCAGCAGTGAAGCCCCTACTTCACCCCTCCACTTT
NA,TRBJ2-5,NA,TRBV19,CASSMGGNQETQYF,TGTGCCAGTAGTATGGGGGGAAATCAAGAGACCCAGTACTTC
TRBD2,TRBJ2-3,NA,TRBV5-4,CASRKKLAGGSDTQYF,TGTGCCAGCAGAAAAAAACTAGCGGGGGGGTCAGATACGCAGTATTTT
NA,TRBJ2-3,NA,TRBV28,CASSSTASTDTQYF,TGTGCCAGCAGTTCAACAGCTAGCACAGATACGCAGTATTTT
NA,TRBJ2-1,NA,TRBV7-9,CASSSGENPYYNEQFF,TGTGCCAGCAGTAGCGGAGAGAACCCTTACTACAATGAGCAGTTCTTC
NA,TRBJ2-2,once,TRBV27,CASSLYFGVGRNTGELFF,TGTGCCAGCAGTTTATATTTCGGGGTCGGCCGAAACACCGGGGAGCTGTTTTTT
TRBD1,TRBJ1-2,once,TRBV6-5,CASSRNKDRVGGYTF,TGTGCCAGCAGTCGAAATAAGGACAGGGTGGGTGGCTACACCTTC
TRBD2,TRBJ2-2,NA,TRBV18,CASERGPGAGELFF,TGTGCCAGTGAGCGGGGCCCGGGGGCCGGGGAGCTGTTTTTT
TRBD2,TRBJ2-1,NA,TRBV18,CASSPAGSGRVDEQFF,TGTGCCAGCTCCCCGGCGGGGAGCGGGAGGGTCGATGAGCAGTTCTTC
TRBD1,TRBJ2-1,few,TRBV7-2,CASSLTLGQGYNEQFF,TGTGCCAGCAGCTTGACGTTAGGACAGGGCTACAATGAGCAGTTCTTC
TRBD2,TRBJ2-3,NA,TRBV29-1,CSVDVGGTDTQYF,TGCAGCGTTGACGTGGGGGGGACAGATACGCAGTATTTT
TRBD1,TRBJ2-1,NA,TRBV7-2,CASSPRTGGFRQFF,TGTGCCAGCAGCCCGCGCACAGGGGGCTTTAGGCAGTTCTTC
TRBD2,TRBJ2-1,NA,TRBV2,CASRRTSSFYNEQFF,TGTGCCAGCAGAAGGACTAGCTCCTTTTACAATGAGCAGTTCTTC
NA,TRBJ2-1,NA,TRBV6-5,CASSSGRTVAYNEQFF,TGTGCCAGCAGTTCCGGGCGGACAGTCGCCTACAATGAGCAGTTCTTC
NA,TRBJ1-6,NA,TRBV6-5,CASTTESSYNSPLHF,TGTGCCAGCACCACCGAGAGCTCCTATAATTCACCCCTCCACTTT
TRBD1,TRBJ1-1,NA,TRBV10-3,CAAGGLNTEAFF,TGTGCCGCAGGGGGTTTGAACACTGAAGCTTTCTTT
NA,TRBJ1-1,NA,TRBV20-1,CSASGGPNTEAFF,TGCAGTGCTAGTGGGGGGCCGAACACTGAAGCTTTCTTT
TRBD1,TRBJ1-2,NA,TRBV19,CASSPQGQGAAYGYTF,TGTGCCAGTAGTCCCCAGGGACAGGGGGCCGCCTATGGCTACACCTTC
TRBD2,TRBJ2-1,NA,TRBV9,CASSVGGTSGNEQFF,TGTGCCAGCAGCGTAGGTGGGACTAGCGGGAATGAGCAGTTCTTC
NA,TRBJ2-2,NA,TRBV5-4,CASSTRLSPGAGELFF,TGTGCCAGCAGCACTAGACTATCCCCAGGCGCCGGGGAGCTGTTTTTT
NA,TRBJ2-2,NA,TRBV19,CASTNFARELFF,TGTGCCAGTACCAACTTCGCCAGGGAGCTGTTTTTT
NA,TRBJ2-1,NA,TRBV7-2,CASSLALLALNEQFF,TGTGCCAGCAGCTTAGCTCTTCTAGCGTTGAATGAGCAGTTCTTC
TRBD2,TRBJ2-1,NA,TRBV27,CASSPGTSGKNEQFF,TGTGCCAGCAGCCCCGGGACTAGCGGGAAGAATGAGCAGTTCTTC
NA,TRBJ2-5,NA,TRBV15,CATTPNVPSQETQYF,TGTGCCACCACCCCCAATGTACCCAGCCAAGAGACCCAGTACTTC
NA,TRBJ2-1,NA,TRBV7-9,CASSLLALNSNEQFF,TGTGCCAGCAGCCTCCTAGCCTTGAATAGCAATGAGCAGTTCTTC
NA,TRBJ1-1,NA,TRBV2,CASSVNFRAFF,TGTGCCAGCAGTGTCAACTTTAGAGCTTTCTTT
TRBD1,TRBJ2-2,NA,TRBV7-9,CASSQTGGRDTGELFF,TGTGCCAGCAGCCAAACAGGGGGCCGTGACACCGGGGAGCTGTTTTTT
TRBD2,TRBJ2-3,NA,TRBV6-2/TRBV6-3,CASSYSGGGADTQYF,TGTGCCAGCAGTTACTCTGGCGGGGGGGCAGATACGCAGTATTTT
NA,TRBJ1-1,NA,TRBV3-1/TRBV3-2,CASSQGGGLIRAHTEAFF,TGTGCCAGCAGCCAAGGTGGAGGCTTGATTCGGGCCCACACTGAAGCTTTCTTT
TRBD1,TRBJ1-1,NA,TRBV27,CASRRDQGAQTEAFF,TGTGCCAGCAGACGAGACCAGGGGGCGCAAACTGAAGCTTTCTTT
TRBD2,TRBJ2-3,NA,TRBV10-1,CASSDSGRAVDTQYF,TGCGCCAGCAGCGATAGCGGGAGGGCCGTAGATACGCAGTATTTT
NA,TRBJ1-2,NA,TRBV11-2,CASSSGSSNYGYTF,TGTGCCAGCAGTTCCGGGTCGTCTAACTATGGCTACACCTTC
NA,TRBJ2-4,NA,TRBV7-2,CASSQGAGGNIQYF,TGTGCCAGCAGCCAGGGAGCGGGCGGGAACATTCAGTACTTC
NA,TRBJ1-1,NA,TRBV7-2,CASSLWNTEAFF,TGTGCCAGCAGTCTCTGGAACACTGAAGCTTTCTTT
NA,TRBJ1-5,NA,TRBV27,CATLPWGGYNQPQHF,TGTGCCACCCTACCCTGGGGAGGGTACAATCAGCCCCAGCATTTT
TRBD1,TRBJ1-1,NA,TRBV9,CASSVDMDRENTEAFF,TGTGCCAGCAGCGTAGATATGGACAGGGAGAACACTGAAGCTTTCTTT
TRBD1,TRBJ2-2,NA,TRBV7-9,CASSLDRVNTGELFF,TGTGCCAGCAGCTTGGACAGGGTGAACACCGGGGAGCTGTTTTTT
TRBD2,TRBJ2-3,few,TRBV11-2,CASSLDRGGSTDTQYF,TGTGCCAGCAGCTTAGATCGGGGGGGAAGCACAGATACGCAGTATTTT
TRBD1,TRBJ1-2,NA,TRBV9,CASSVAPDRGLGGYTF,TGTGCCAGCAGCGTAGCCCCGGACAGGGGGTTAGGTGGCTACACCTTC
NA,TRBJ2-1,NA,TRBV6-5,CACQGSSYNEQFF,TGTGCCTGCCAGGGAAGCTCCTACAATGAGCAGTTCTTC
TRBD1,TRBJ2-5,NA,TRBV11-2,CASSLQGARNQETQYF,TGTGCCAGCAGCCTACAGGGGGCGCGGAATCAAGAGACCCAGTACTTC
NA,TRBJ1-5,NA,TRBV7-2,CASSLGQGSNQPQHF,TGTGCCAGCAGCTTAGGGCAGGGTAGCAATCAGCCCCAGCATTTT
NA,TRBJ1-1,once,TRBV19,CASSILGDTEAFF,TGTGCCAGTAGTATACTAGGGGACACTGAAGCTTTCTTT
NA,TRBJ1-5,NA,TRBV2,CASSFNNQPQHF,TGTGCCAGCAGTTTCAACAATCAGCCCCAGCATTTT
TRBD1,TRBJ2-3,NA,TRBV5-6,CASSGMGQGTRDTQYF,TGTGCCAGCAGCGGCATGGGACAGGGGACTCGGGATACGCAGTATTTT
NA,TRBJ1-2,NA,TRBV7-8,CASSTPSGGGTF,TGTGCCAGCAGCACACCGTCCGGGGGGGGCACCTTC
TRBD1,TRBJ2-5,NA,TRBV7-2,CASSLGGGRVETQYF,TGTGCCAGCAGCTTAGGAGGGGGCCGTGTAGAGACCCAGTACTTC
NA,TRBJ1-2,NA,TRBV6-2/TRBV6-3,CASSYSRGSGYTF,TGTGCCAGCAGTTACTCCAGGGGAAGTGGCTACACCTTC
NA,TRBJ2-1,NA,TRBV29-1,CSVEIVSSYNEQFF,TGCAGCGTTGAGATTGTCAGCTCCTACAATGAGCAGTTCTTC
NA,TRBJ1-1,few,TRBV19,CASSMGGAAEAFF,TGTGCCAGTAGTATGGGGGGGGCCGCTGAAGCTTTCTTT
TRBD1,TRBJ2-3,NA,TRBV6-5,CASKDRGQDTQYF,TGTGCCAGCAAGGACAGGGGGCAGGATACGCAGTATTTT
NA,TRBJ1-6,NA,TRBV30,CAWSSILDGRREALHF,TGTGCCTGGAGTTCAATTTTGGACGGCCGGAGGGAGGCCCTCCACTTT
TRBD1,TRBJ1-2,NA,TRBV2,CASSEWDRGRTF,TGTGCCAGCAGTGAATGGGACAGGGGAAGAACCTTC